The source of this T cell receptor (beta chain) is a study of beta chain features in type 1 diabetes. This CDR3 has 14 amino acids. The V segment lost 5 bases and the J segment 9 bases; nucleotides outside the gene matches: 6. Germline values: CDR1 MNHEY, CDR2 SVGAGI. Since all of the isolated RNA was reverse transcribed, expressed TCRB transcripts were what got sequenced. The protocol was immunoSEQ multiplex PCR, while the TCRdb copy is restricted to in-frame clones and leaves out a portion. The sample holds fewer than 350,000 clones, about 8% seen once. The clonotype comes from a woman between 18 and 29 years old in good health. The sequencing input was central memory CD4+ T cells from blood. The chain combines TRBV6-5 with TRBJ2-1, with 11 positions matching TRBD1. DNA of the CDR3: TGTGCCAGCAGTAGGACAGGGGGCCAACCTGAGCAGTTCTTC. As protein: CASSRTGGQPEQFF.